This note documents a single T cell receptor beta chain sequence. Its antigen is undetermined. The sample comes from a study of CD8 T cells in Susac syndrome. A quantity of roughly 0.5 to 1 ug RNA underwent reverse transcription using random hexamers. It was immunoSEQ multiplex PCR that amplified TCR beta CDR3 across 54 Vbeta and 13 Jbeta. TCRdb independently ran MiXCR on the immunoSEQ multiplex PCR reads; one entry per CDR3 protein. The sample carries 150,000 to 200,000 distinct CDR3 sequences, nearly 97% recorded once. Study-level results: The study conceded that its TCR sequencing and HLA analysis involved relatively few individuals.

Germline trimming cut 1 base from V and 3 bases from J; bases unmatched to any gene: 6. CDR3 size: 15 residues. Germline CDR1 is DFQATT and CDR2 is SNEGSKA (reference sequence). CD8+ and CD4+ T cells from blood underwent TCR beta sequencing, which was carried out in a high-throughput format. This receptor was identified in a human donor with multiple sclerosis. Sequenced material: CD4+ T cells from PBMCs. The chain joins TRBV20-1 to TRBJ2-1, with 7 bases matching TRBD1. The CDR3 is CSARGTGQIYNEQFF. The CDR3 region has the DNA TGCAGTGCTAGAGGTACGGGACAGATCTACAATGAGCAGTTCTTC.